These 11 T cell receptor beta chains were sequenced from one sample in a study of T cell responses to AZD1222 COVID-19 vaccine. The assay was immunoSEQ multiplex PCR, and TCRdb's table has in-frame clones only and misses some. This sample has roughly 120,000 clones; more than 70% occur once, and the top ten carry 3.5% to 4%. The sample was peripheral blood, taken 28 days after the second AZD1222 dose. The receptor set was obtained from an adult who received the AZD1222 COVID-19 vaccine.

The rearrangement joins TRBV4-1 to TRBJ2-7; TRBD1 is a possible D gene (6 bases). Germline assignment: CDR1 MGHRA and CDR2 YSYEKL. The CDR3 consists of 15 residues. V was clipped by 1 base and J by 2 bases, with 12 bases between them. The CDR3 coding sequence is TGCGCCAGCAGCCAAGCTAGGGCAGGGGCCTACGAGCAGTACTTC. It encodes CASSQARAGAYEQYF.

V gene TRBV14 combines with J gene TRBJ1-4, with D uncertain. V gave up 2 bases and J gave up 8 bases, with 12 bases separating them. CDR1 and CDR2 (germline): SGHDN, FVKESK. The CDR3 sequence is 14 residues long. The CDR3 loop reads CASSQLLPREKLFF. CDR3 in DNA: TGTGCCAGCAGCCAACTCCTGCCCAGGGAAAAACTGTTTTTT.

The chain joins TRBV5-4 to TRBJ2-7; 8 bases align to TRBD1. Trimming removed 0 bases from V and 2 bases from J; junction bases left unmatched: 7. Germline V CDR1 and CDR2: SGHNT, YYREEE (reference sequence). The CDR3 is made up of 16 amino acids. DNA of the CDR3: TGTGCCAGCAGCTTGGCCCAGGGGGCAAGAACCTACGAGCAGTACTTC. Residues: CASSLAQGARTYEQYF.

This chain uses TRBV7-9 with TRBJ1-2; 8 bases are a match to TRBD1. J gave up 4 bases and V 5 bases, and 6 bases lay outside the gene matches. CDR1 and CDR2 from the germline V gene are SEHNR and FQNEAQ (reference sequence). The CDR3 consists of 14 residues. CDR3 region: CASSPGTGVYGYTF. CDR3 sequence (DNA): TGTGCCAGCAGCCCCGGGACAGGTGTCTATGGCTACACCTTC.

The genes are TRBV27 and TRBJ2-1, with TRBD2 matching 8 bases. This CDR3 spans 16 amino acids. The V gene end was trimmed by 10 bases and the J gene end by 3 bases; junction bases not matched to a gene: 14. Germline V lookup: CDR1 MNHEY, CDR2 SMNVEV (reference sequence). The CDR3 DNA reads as TGTGCCACCCCTAGGCGTTCCGGGAGGGACTACAATGAGCAGTTCTTC. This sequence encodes CATPRRSGRDYNEQFF.

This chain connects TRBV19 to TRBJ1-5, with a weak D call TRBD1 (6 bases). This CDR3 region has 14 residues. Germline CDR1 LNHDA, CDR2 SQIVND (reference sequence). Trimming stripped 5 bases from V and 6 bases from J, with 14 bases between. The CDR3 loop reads CASSPGVVVQPQHF. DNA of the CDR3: TGTGCCAGTAGTCCAGGGGTTGTGGTTCAGCCCCAGCATTTT.

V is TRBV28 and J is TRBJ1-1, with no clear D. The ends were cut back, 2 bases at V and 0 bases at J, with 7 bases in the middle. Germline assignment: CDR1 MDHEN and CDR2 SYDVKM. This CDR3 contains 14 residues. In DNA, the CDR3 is TGTGCCAGCAGTTTAGGACTGTTGAACACTGAAGCTTTCTTT. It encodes CASSLGLLNTEAFF.

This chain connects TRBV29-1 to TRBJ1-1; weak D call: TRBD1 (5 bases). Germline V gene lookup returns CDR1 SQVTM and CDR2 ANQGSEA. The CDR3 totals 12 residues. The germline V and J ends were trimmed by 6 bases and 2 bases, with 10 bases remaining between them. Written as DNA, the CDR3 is TGCAGCGTCGCAGGGTTCAACACTGAAGCTTTCTTT. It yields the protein CSVAGFNTEAFF.

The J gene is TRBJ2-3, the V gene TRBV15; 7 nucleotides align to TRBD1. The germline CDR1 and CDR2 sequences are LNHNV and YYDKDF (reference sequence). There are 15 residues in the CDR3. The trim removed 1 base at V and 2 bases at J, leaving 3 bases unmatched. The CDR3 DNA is TGTGCCACCAGCAGAGCAGGGGGATTCACAGATACGCAGTATTTT. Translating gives CATSRAGGFTDTQYF. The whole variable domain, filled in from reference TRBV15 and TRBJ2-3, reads DAMVIQNPRYQVTQFGKPVTLSCSQTLNHNVMYWYQQKSSQAPKLLFHYYDKDFNNEADTPDNFQSRRPNTSFCFLDIRSPGLGDTAMYLCATSRAGGFTDTQYFGPGTRLTVL.

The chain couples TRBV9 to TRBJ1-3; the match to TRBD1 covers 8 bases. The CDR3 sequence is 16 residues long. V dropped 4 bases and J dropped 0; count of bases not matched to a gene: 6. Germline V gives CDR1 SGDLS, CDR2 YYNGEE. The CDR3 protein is CASSQGQGYSGNTIYF. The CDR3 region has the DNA TGTGCCAGCAGCCAAGGACAGGGCTACTCTGGAAACACCATATATTTT.

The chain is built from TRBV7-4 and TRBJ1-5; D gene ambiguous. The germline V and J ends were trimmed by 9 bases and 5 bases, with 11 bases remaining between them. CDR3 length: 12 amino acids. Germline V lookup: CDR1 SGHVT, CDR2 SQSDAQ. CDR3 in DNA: TGTGCCAGACGGCGAAGGTATCAGCCCCAGCATTTT. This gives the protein CARRRRYQPQHF. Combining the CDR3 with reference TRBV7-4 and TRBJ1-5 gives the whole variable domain GAGVSQSPRYKVAKRGRDVALRCDSISGHVTLYWYRQTLGQGSEVLTYSQSDAQRDKSGRPSGRFSAERPERSVSTLKIQRTEQGDSAVYLCARRRRYQPQHFGDGTRLSIL.